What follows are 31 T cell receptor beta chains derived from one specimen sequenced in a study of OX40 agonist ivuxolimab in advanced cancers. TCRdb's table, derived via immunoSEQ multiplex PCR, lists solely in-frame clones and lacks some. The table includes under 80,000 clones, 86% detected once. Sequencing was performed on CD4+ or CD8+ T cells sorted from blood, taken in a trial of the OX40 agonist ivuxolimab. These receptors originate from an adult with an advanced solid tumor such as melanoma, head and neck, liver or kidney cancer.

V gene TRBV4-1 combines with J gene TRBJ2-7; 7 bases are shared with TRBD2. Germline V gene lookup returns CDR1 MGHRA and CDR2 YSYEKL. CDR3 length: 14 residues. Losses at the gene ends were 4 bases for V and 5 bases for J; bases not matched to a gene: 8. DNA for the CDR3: TGCGCCAGCAGCCGAGGACTAGATCCTCACGAGCAGTACTTC. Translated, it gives CASSRGLDPHEQYF.

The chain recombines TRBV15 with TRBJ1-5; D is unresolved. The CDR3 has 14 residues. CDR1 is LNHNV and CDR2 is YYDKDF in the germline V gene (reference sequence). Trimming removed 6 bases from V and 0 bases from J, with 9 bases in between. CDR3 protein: CATRHRYSNQPQHF. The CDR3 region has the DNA TGTGCCACCAGGCATCGGTATAGCAATCAGCCCCAGCATTTT.

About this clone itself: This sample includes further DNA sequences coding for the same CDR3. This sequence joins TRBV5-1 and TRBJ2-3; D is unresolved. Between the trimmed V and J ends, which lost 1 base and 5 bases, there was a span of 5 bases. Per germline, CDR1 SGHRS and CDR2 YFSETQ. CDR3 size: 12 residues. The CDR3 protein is CASSLTEDTQYF. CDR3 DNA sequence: TGCGCCAGCAGCTTGACAGAAGATACGCAGTATTTT. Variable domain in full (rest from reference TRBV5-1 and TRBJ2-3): KAGVTQTPRYLIKTRGQQVTLSCSPISGHRSVSWYQQTPGQGLQFLFEYFSETQRNKGNFPGRFSGRQFSNSRSEMNVSTLELGDSALYLCASSLTEDTQYFGPGTRLTVL.

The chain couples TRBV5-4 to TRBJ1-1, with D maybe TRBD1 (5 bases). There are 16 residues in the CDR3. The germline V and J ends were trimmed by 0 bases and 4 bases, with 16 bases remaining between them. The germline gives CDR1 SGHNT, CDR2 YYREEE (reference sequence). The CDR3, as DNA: TGTGCCAGCAGCTTGGCGGGGCAGCCTGGGGGCACTGAAGCTTTCTTT. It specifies CASSLAGQPGGTEAFF. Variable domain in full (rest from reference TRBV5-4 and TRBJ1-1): ETGVTQSPTHLIKTRGQQVTLRCSSQSGHNTVSWYQQALGQGPQFIFQYYREEENGRGNFPPRFSGLQFPNYSSELNVNALELDDSALYLCASSLAGQPGGTEAFFGQGTRLTVV.

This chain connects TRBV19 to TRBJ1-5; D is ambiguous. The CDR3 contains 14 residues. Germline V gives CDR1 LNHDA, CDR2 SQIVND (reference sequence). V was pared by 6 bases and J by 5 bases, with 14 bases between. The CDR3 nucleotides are TGTGCCAGTAGCCCTTTATTCTTTTATCAGCCCCAGCATTTT. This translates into CASSPLFFYQPQHF.

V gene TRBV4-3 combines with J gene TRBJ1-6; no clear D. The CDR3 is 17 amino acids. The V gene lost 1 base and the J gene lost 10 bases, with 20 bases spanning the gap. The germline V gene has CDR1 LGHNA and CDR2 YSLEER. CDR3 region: CASSQGTPPQTRSPLHF. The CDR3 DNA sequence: TGCGCCAGCAGCCAAGGTACTCCGCCCCAAACTCGGTCACCCCTCCACTTT.

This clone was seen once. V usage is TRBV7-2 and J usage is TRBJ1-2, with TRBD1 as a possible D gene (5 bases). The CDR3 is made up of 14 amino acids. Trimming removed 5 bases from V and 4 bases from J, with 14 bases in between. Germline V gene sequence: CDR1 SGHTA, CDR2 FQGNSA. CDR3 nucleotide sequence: TGTGCCAGCAGCCTCTCCGTCAGGGCCTATGGCTACACCTTC. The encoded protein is CASSLSVRAYGYTF. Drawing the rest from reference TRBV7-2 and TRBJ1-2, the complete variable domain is GAGVSQSPSNKVTEKGKDVELRCDPISGHTALYWYRQSLGQGLEFLIYFQGNSAPDKSGLPSDRFSAERTGGSVSTLTIQRTQQEDSAVYLCASSLSVRAYGYTFGSGTRLTVV.

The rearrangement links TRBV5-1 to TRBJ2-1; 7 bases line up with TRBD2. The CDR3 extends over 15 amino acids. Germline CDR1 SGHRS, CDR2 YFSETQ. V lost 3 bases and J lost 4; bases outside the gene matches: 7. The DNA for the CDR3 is TGCGCCAGCAGCTCGACTAGCAGCCCTTACAATGAGCAGTTCTTC. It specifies CASSSTSSPYNEQFF.

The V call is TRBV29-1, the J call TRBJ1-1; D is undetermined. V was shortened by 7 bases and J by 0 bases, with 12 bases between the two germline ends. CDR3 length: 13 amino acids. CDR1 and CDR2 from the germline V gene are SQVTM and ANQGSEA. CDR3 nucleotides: TGCAGCGCCAACTCACCGGTGAACACTGAAGCTTTCTTT. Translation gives CSANSPVNTEAFF.

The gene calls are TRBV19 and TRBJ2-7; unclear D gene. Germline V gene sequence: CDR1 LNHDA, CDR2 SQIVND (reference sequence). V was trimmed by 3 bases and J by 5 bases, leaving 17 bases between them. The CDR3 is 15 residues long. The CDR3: CASSISQLRLHEQYF. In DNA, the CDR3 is TGTGCCAGTAGTATCAGCCAGCTTAGACTTCACGAGCAGTACTTC.

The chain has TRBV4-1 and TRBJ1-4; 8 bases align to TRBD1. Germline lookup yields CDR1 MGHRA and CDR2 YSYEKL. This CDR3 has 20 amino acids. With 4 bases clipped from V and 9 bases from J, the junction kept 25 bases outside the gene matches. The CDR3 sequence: CASSLALRGTGFSSGKKLFF. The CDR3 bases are TGCGCCAGCAGCCTGGCCCTGCGGGGGACAGGATTTTCTTCAGGGAAAAAACTGTTTTTT.

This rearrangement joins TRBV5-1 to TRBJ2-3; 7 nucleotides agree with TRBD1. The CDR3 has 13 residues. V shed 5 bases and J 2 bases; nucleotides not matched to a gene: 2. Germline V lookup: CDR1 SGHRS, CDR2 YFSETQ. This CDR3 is CASRGTDTDTQYF. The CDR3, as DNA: TGCGCCAGCAGAGGGACAGACACAGATACGCAGTATTTT.

CDR3 sequence: CASSPRMWPGELFF. The CDR3 DNA follows: TGTGCCAGCAGCCCTCGAATGTGGCCCGGGGAGCTGTTTTTT. The rearrangement uses TRBV9 and TRBJ2-2; D ambiguous. This CDR3 comprises 14 residues. The V end lost 4 bases, the J end lost 6 bases, and 13 bases lay between the germline ends. Germline assignment: CDR1 SGDLS and CDR2 YYNGEE. Filled out from reference TRBV9 and TRBJ2-2, the complete variable domain reads DSGVTQTPKHLITATGQRVTLRCSPRSGDLSVYWYQQSLDQGLQFLIQYYNGEERAKGNILERFSAQQFPDLHSELNLSSLELGDSALYFCASSPRMWPGELFFGEGSRLTVL.

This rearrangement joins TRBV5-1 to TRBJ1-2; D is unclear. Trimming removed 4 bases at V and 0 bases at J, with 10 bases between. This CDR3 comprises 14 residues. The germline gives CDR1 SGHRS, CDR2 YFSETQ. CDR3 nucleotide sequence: TGCGCCAGCAGCGCCAGCGGGACTAACTATGGCTACACCTTC. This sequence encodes CASSASGTNYGYTF.

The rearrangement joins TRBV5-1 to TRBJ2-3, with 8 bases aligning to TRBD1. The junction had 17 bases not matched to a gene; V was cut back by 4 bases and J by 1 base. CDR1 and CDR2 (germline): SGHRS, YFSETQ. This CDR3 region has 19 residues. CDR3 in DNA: TGCGCCAGCAGCCCGGACAGGGCCACCGGATGGGGGGGCACAGATACGCAGTATTTT. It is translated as CASSPDRATGWGGTDTQYF.

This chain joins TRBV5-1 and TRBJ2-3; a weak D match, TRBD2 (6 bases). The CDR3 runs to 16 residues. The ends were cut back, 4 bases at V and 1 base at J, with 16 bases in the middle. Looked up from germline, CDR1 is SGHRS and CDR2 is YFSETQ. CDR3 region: CASSTGGVSGTDTQYF. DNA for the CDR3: TGCGCCAGCAGCACAGGAGGGGTGTCGGGCACAGATACGCAGTATTTT.

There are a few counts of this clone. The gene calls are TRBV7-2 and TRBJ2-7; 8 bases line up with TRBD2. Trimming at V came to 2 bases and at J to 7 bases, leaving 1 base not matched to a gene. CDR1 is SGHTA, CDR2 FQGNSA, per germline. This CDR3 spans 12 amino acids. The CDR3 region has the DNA TGTGCCAGCAGCTTAACGGGGGGGGAGCAGTACTTC. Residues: CASSLTGGEQYF.

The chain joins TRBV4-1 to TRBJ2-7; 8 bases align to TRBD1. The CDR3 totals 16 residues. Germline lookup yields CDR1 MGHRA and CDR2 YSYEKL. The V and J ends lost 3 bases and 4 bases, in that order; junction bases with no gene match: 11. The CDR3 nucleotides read TGCGCCAGCAGCCAGACCCGACAGGGGACGGGGTACGAGCAGTACTTC. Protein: CASSQTRQGTGYEQYF.

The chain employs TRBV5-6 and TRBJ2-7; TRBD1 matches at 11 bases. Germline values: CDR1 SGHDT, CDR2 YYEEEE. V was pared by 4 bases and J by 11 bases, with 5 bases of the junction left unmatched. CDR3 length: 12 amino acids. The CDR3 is CASSPGTGGKYF. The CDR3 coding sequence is TGTGCCAGCAGCCCCGGGACAGGGGGAAAGTACTTC.

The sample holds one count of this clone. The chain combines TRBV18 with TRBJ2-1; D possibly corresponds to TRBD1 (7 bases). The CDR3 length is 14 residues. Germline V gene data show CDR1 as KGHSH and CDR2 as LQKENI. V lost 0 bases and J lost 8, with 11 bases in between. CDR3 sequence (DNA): TGTGCCAGCTCACCACCGGTCAGGGGGGATGAGCAGTTCTTC. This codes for CASSPPVRGDEQFF. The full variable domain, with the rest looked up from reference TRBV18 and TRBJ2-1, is NAGVMQNPRHLVRRRGQEARLRCSPMKGHSHVYWYRQLPEEGLKFMVYLQKENIIDESGMPKERFSAEFPKEGPSILRIQQVVRGDSAAYFCASSPPVRGDEQFFGPGTRLTVL.

CDR3 loop: CASSLATSYEQYF. The CDR3 nucleotides are TGCGCCAGCAGCTTGGCAACGTCCTACGAGCAGTACTTC. This chain connects TRBV5-1 to TRBJ2-7; unclear D gene. With 0 bases removed from V and 1 base from J, the gap between germline ends came to 5 bases. Germline V lookup: CDR1 SGHRS, CDR2 YFSETQ. The CDR3 extends over 13 amino acids.

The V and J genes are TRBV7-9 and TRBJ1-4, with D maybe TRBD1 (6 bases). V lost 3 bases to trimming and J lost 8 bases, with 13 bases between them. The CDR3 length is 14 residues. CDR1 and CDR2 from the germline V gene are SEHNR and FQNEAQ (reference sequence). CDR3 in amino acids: CASSLKGGGEKLFF. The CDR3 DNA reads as TGTGCCAGCAGCTTGAAAGGGGGAGGAGAAAAACTGTTTTTT. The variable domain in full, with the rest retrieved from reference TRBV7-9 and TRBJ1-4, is DTGVSQNPRHKITKRGQNVTFRCDPISEHNRLYWYRQTLGQGPEFLTYFQNEAQLEKSRLLSDRFSAERPKGSFSTLEIQRTEQGDSAMYLCASSLKGGGEKLFFGSGTQLSVL.

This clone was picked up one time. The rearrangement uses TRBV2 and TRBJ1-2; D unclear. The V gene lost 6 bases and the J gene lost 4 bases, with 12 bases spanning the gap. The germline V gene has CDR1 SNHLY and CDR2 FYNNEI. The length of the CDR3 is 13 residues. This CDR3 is CASSIQGAYGYTF. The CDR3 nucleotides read TGTGCCAGCAGCATTCAAGGAGCCTATGGCTACACCTTC.

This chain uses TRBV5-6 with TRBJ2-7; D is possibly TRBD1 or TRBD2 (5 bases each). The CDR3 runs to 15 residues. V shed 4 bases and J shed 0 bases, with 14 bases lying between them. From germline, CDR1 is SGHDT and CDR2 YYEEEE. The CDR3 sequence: CASSLRDPSSYEQYF. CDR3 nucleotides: TGTGCCAGCAGCCTCCGGGACCCGAGCTCCTACGAGCAGTACTTC.

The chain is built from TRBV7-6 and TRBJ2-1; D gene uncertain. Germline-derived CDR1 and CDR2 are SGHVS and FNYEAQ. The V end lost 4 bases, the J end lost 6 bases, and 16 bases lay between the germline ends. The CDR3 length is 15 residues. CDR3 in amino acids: CASSYVAMDGNEQFF. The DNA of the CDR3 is TGTGCCAGCAGCTACGTGGCCATGGACGGCAATGAGCAGTTCTTC.

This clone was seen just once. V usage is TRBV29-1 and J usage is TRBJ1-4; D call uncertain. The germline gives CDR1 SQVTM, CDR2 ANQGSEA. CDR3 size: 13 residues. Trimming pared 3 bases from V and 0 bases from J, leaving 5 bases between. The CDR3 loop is CSVETATNEKLFF. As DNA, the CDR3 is TGCAGCGTTGAGACCGCAACTAATGAAAAACTGTTTTTT.

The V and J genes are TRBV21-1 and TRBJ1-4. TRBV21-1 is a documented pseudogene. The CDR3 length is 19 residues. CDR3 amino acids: CASSKGEAFWGHVNEKLFF. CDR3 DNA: TGTGCCAGCAGCAAAGGGGAGGCGTTTTGGGGACACGTGAATGAAAAACTGTTTTTT.

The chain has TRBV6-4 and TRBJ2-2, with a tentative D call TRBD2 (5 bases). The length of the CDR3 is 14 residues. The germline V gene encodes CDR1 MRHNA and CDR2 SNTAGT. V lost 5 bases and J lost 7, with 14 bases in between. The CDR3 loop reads CASSYDSGNGELFF. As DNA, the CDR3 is TGTGCCAGCAGTTATGACTCGGGGAACGGGGAGCTGTTTTTT.

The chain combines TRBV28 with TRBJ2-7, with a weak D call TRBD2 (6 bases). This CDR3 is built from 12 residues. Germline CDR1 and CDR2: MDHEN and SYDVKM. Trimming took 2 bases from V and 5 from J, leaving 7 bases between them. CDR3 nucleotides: TGTGCCAGCAGTTTAGCGGGGAACGAGCAGTACTTC. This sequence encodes CASSLAGNEQYF.

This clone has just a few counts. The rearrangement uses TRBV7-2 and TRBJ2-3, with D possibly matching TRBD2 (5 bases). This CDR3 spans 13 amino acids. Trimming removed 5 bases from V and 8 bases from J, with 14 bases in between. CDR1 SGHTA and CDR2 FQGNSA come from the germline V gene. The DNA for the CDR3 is TGTGCCAGCAGCCCAGCGGTAAGCGGTACGCAGTATTTT. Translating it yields CASSPAVSGTQYF.

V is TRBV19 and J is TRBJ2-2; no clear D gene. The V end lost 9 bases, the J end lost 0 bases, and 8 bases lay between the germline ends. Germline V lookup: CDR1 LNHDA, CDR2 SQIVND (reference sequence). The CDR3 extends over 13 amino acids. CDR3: CASRFTNTGELFF. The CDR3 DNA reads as TGTGCCAGCAGGTTTACGAACACCGGGGAGCTGTTTTTT. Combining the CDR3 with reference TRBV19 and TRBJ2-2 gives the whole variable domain DGGITQSPKYLFRKEGQNVTLSCEQNLNHDAMYWYRQDPGQGLRLIYYSQIVNDFQKGDIAEGYSVSREKKESFPLTVTSAQKNPTAFYLCASRFTNTGELFFGEGSRLTVL.